This entry features one T cell receptor (beta chain) sequence. Its antigen is still unknown. This table comes from immunoSEQ multiplex PCR, and its TCRdb copy is limited to in-frame clones, with some not included. This sample yields 62,000 or so clones, of which 95% to 98% are seen a single time; around 0.34% belongs to the top ten. The data belong to a study of Tregs in tolerant kidney transplant recipients. Germline loops: CDR1 SNHLY, CDR2 FYNNEI. The CDR3 covers 15 residues. With 5 bases clipped from V and 6 bases from J, the junction kept 7 bases outside the gene matches. Study observations and caveats: Biological reproducibility was not directly addressed in this study. Validation in larger populations is needed because few patients were studied.

Sequences were derived from Tregs from blood, sampled before the transplant. The genes are TRBV2 and TRBJ1-4; 9 nucleotides line up with TRBD1. This TCR derives from a human donor who received a combined kidney and bone marrow transplant. The CDR3 DNA is TGTGCCAGCAGTATACAGGGGGCGAACTATGAAAAACTGTTTTTT. Protein: CASSIQGANYEKLFF.